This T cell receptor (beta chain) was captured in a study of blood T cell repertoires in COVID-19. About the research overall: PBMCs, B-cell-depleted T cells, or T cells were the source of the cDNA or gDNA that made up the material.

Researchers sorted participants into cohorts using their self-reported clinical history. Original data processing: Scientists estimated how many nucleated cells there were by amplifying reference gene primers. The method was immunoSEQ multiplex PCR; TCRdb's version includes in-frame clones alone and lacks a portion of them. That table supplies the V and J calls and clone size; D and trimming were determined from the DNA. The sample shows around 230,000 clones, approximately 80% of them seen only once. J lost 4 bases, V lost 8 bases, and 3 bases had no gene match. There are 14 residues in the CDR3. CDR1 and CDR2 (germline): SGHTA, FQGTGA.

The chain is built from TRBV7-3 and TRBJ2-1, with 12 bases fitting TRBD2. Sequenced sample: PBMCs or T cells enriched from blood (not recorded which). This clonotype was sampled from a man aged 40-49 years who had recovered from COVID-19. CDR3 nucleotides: TGTGCCAGCGGACTAGCGGGAACTTACAATGAGCAGTTCTTC. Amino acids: CASGLAGTYNEQFF.